This TCR beta chain was sequenced in a study of T cell responses to AZD1222 COVID-19 vaccine. V lost 3 bases, J lost 4 bases, and 9 bases stayed unmatched. Germline-derived CDR1 and CDR2 are LNHDA and SQIVND (reference sequence). The CDR3 totals 16 residues. Repertoires were generated with immunoSEQ multiplex PCR, while TCRdb's copy carries only in-frame clones and drops some. This table has more than 150,000 clones, roughly 94% appearing once. This receptor was taken from an adult who received the AZD1222 COVID-19 vaccine. The sequences come from peripheral blood, collected 28 days after the second AZD1222 dose. The chain couples TRBV19 to TRBJ2-1, with 7 nucleotides matching TRBD1. The CDR3 region is CASSIEQGMRYNEQFF. The CDR3, as DNA: TGTGCCAGTAGTATCGAACAGGGGATGAGATACAATGAGCAGTTCTTC.